Below are 23 T cell receptor beta chains sequenced from a single sample in a study of T cells of healthy individuals. TCRdb independently ran MiXCR on the 5' RACE reads; one entry per CDR3 protein. The sample lists tens of thousands of distinct CDR3 sequences, around 15% seen once, with about 4.7% in the top ten. The receptors originated from a human donor in good health.

By proportion, this clonotype is medium-sized. This rearrangement joins TRBV6-4 to TRBJ2-3; 9 nucleotides agree with TRBD2. This CDR3 is built from 15 residues. V trimming: 4 bases; J trimming: 2 bases; junction bases outside the gene matches: 4. The germline gives CDR1 MRHNA, CDR2 SNTAGT. This chain's CDR3 is CASSATSGHTDTQYF. CDR3 coding DNA: TGTGCCAGCAGTGCGACTAGCGGCCACACAGATACGCAGTATTTT.

J is TRBJ2-3 and V is TRBV7-3, with no clear D. Germline CDR1 and CDR2: SGHTA and FQGTGA. This CDR3 is built from 14 residues. Trimming shortened V by 1 base and J by 3 bases, and 8 bases separated the two germline ends. DNA of the CDR3: TGTGCCAGCAGCTTAAGTGGGAAGACAGATACGCAGTATTTT. This encodes CASSLSGKTDTQYF.

This clonotype was observed once. The CDR3 sequence: CASSVGLVGGPNQETQYF. The CDR3 DNA is TGTGCCAGCAGCGTTGGGCTAGTGGGAGGGCCGAACCAAGAGACCCAGTACTTC. This chain uses TRBV9 with TRBJ2-5; the match to TRBD2 covers 7 bases. CDR1 and CDR2 (germline): SGDLS, YYNGEE. V lost 2 bases, J lost 0 bases, and 13 bases stayed unmatched. The CDR3 sequence is 18 residues long. Based on the CDR3 plus reference TRBV9 and TRBJ2-5, the full variable domain is DSGVTQTPKHLITATGQRVTLRCSPRSGDLSVYWYQQSLDQGLQFLIQYYNGEERAKGNILERFSAQQFPDLHSELNLSSLELGDSALYFCASSVGLVGGPNQETQYFGPGTRLLVL.

This clonotype came up a few times. This sequence joins TRBV28 and TRBJ2-7; 10 bases match TRBD1. With V trimmed by 2 bases and J by 4 bases, 2 bases remained unmatched. Per the germline V gene, CDR1 is MDHEN and CDR2 is SYDVKM. CDR3 length: 14 residues. The CDR3 bases are TGTGCCAGCAGTTTACGGGACAGGGGTTACGAGCAGTACTTC. Its translation: CASSLRDRGYEQYF.

The V gene is TRBV6-5, the J gene TRBJ2-5, with D possibly TRBD1 on 6 matching bases. V lost 8 bases, J lost 5 bases, and 15 bases lay in between. CDR3 size: 13 residues. Germline CDR1 is MNHEY and CDR2 is SVGAGI. The CDR3 DNA reads TGTGCCAGCGGGGTGGGGGCCAGGGAGACCCAGTACTTC. Protein product: CASGVGARETQYF.

In this sample, this clonotype turned up a few times. The chain combines TRBV28 with TRBJ1-1; TRBD1 aligns across 7 bases. V gave up 5 bases and J gave up 7 bases; unmatched junction bases: 4. Germline V gene sequence: CDR1 MDHEN, CDR2 SYDVKM. The CDR3 totals 12 residues. The CDR3 DNA follows: TGTGCCAGCAGTCCAGGACAGGTTGAAGCTTTCTTT. This codes for CASSPGQVEAFF. Drawing the rest from reference TRBV28 and TRBJ1-1, the complete variable domain is DVKVTQSSRYLVKRTGEKVFLECVQDMDHENMFWYRQDPGLGLRLIYFSYDVKMKEKGDIPEGYSVSREKKERFSLILESASTNQTSMYLCASSPGQVEAFFGQGTRLTVV.

Ten or more counts support this clonotype. J is TRBJ2-1 and V is TRBV12-3 or TRBV12-4; 15 bases are shared with TRBD2. Losses at the gene ends were 4 bases for V and 4 bases for J; bases not matched to a gene: 14. CDR3 length: 20 residues. The CDR3 sequence is CASSSSPGLAGGGVYNEQFF. Here the CDR3 DNA reads TGTGCCAGCAGTTCATCCCCGGGACTAGCGGGAGGAGGGGTTTACAATGAGCAGTTCTTC.

This clonotype was seen many times. V is TRBV29-1 and J is TRBJ1-2, with 9 bases that match TRBD1. V dropped 4 bases and J dropped 5; count of bases not matched to a gene: 5. Germline V CDR1 and CDR2: SQVTM, ANQGSEA. There are 13 residues in the CDR3. The CDR3: CSVGETGGYGYTF. The DNA for the CDR3 is TGCAGCGTTGGGGAGACAGGGGGTTATGGCTACACCTTC.

This clonotype is termed medium-sized. This rearrangement joins TRBV12-3 or TRBV12-4 to TRBJ2-5; D is perhaps TRBD2 (6 bases). The CDR3 consists of 14 residues. V lost 0 bases, J lost 5 bases, and 10 bases lay in between. As DNA, the CDR3 is TGTGCCAGCAGTTTAGCGGGAGGACGGGAGACCCAGTACTTC. It specifies CASSLAGGRETQYF.

This rearrangement joins TRBV4-1 to TRBJ2-1; D is uncertain. Germline V gene sequence: CDR1 MGHRA, CDR2 YSYEKL. There are 15 residues in the CDR3. The V end lost 4 bases, the J end lost 1 base, and 11 bases lay between the germline ends. Here the CDR3 DNA reads TGCGCCAGCAGCCTTACGACCGGGTCCTACAATGAGCAGTTCTTC. This translates into CASSLTTGSYNEQFF.

This clonotype was observed many times. The chain couples TRBV30 to TRBJ1-5, with 8 bases that match TRBD1. The V and J ends lost 1 base and 2 bases, in that order; junction bases with no gene match: 7. The CDR3 covers 16 residues. Per germline, CDR1 GTSNPN and CDR2 SVGIG (reference sequence). The CDR3 here is CAWSDATGAGNQPQHF. CDR3 in DNA: TGTGCCTGGAGTGATGCGACAGGGGCAGGCAATCAGCCCCAGCATTTT.

This clonotype was recorded at least ten times. This rearrangement joins TRBV12-3 or TRBV12-4 to TRBJ1-5, with D uncertain. Trimming shortened V by 1 base and J by 4 bases, and 11 bases separated the two germline ends. The CDR3 is 15 residues long. CDR3 residues: CASSLGGSRNQPQHF. For the CDR3, the DNA is TGTGCCAGCAGTTTAGGTGGTTCCAGAAATCAGCCCCAGCATTTT.

This clonotype was seen more than once but under ten times. This chain links TRBV13 with TRBJ2-7; D is perhaps TRBD2 (6 bases). V lost 5 bases and J 0 bases, leaving 11 bases between the germline ends. The CDR3 runs 14 residues. The germline CDR1 and CDR2 sequences are PRHDT and FYEKMQ (reference sequence). CDR3 loop: CASSAGGTSYEQYF. CDR3 nucleotide sequence: TGTGCCAGCAGCGCTGGGGGGACCTCCTACGAGCAGTACTTC.

This clonotype was picked up a small number of times. V is TRBV13 and J is TRBJ2-7, with TRBD2 matching over 8 bases. There are 15 residues in the CDR3. Trimming removed 5 bases from V and 2 bases from J; junction bases left unmatched: 8. CDR1 and CDR2 from the germline V gene are PRHDT and FYEKMQ (reference sequence). As DNA, the CDR3 is TGTGCCAGCAGCCGTCGGGAGGGGGGACCCTACGAGCAGTACTTC. Translated, it gives CASSRREGGPYEQYF.

The rearrangement joins TRBV28 to TRBJ2-7, with 9 bases lining up with TRBD1. The germline V gene has CDR1 MDHEN and CDR2 SYDVKM. With V trimmed by 6 bases and J by 3 bases, 15 bases remained unmatched. This CDR3 region has 17 residues. The CDR3 here is CASSSPLGQGRNYEQYF. CDR3 sequence (DNA): TGTGCCAGCAGCTCTCCCCTGGGACAGGGAAGGAACTACGAGCAGTACTTC.

This clonotype was detected only a few times. V is TRBV7-3 and J is TRBJ1-6; D call uncertain. The V gene lost 1 base and the J gene lost 7 bases, with 11 bases spanning the gap. The CDR3 is 15 amino acids. Germline CDR1 SGHTA, CDR2 FQGTGA. The CDR3 DNA follows: TGTGCCAGCAGCTTAAGCCGGGTCCAGAATTCACCCCTCCACTTT. It specifies CASSLSRVQNSPLHF.

This clonotype was seen many times. The V gene is TRBV25-1, the J gene TRBJ2-7; 7 bases map to TRBD2. Germline CDR1 and CDR2: MGHDK and SYGVNS. V lost 2 bases, J lost 3 bases, and 4 bases stayed unmatched. This CDR3 region has 14 residues. The DNA for the CDR3 is TGTGCCAGCAGTGAAACGCGGGGGAACTACGAGCAGTACTTC. Its translation: CASSETRGNYEQYF.

This clonotype was counted between two and nine times. The chain links TRBV2 to TRBJ2-5; D might be TRBD1 (5 bases). The germline V gene encodes CDR1 SNHLY and CDR2 FYNNEI. The CDR3 loop spans 19 amino acids. The V gene lost 2 bases and the J gene lost 0 bases, with 22 bases spanning the gap. This CDR3 reads CASSETHPNADRNQETQYF. CDR3 coding DNA: TGTGCCAGCAGTGAAACTCACCCCAACGCAGACAGAAACCAAGAGACCCAGTACTTC.

This clonotype was counted a few times. The genes are TRBV20-1 and TRBJ1-1, with unresolved D. Per the germline V gene, CDR1 is DFQATT and CDR2 is SNEGSKA (reference sequence). The CDR3 covers 13 residues. V gave up 0 bases and J gave up 6 bases, with 11 bases separating them. CDR3 in DNA: TGCAGTGCTAGAGAGTATGATGAGGCTGAAGCTTTCTTT. It specifies CSAREYDEAEAFF.

The table lists this clonotype with many counts. This chain links TRBV27 with TRBJ1-1; no clear D gene. The CDR3 has 12 residues. V was pared by 6 bases and J by 7 bases, with 12 bases between. Germline loops: CDR1 MNHEY, CDR2 SMNVEV (reference sequence). CDR3 residues: CASSSTPYEAFF. CDR3 bases: TGTGCCAGCAGCTCCACACCCTATGAAGCTTTCTTT.

This sequence joins TRBV28 and TRBJ1-6; 9 positions agree with TRBD1. The CDR3 has 16 amino acids. Germline loops: CDR1 MDHEN, CDR2 SYDVKM. The J segment lost 7 bases and the V segment lost 5 bases, leaving 9 bases of the junction unmatched. The CDR3 protein is CASSTTGTGSNSPLHF. For the CDR3, the DNA is TGTGCCAGCAGTACCACCGGGACAGGGTCCAATTCACCCCTCCACTTT.

This clonotype has ten or more counts. The V and J genes are TRBV20-1 and TRBJ1-6; D may be TRBD1 (6 bases). Germline V gene data show CDR1 as DFQATT and CDR2 as SNEGSKA (reference sequence). The CDR3 loop spans 13 amino acids. Trimming pared 5 bases from V and 5 bases from J, leaving 10 bases between. The CDR3 spells CSASDSHNSPLHF. CDR3 DNA: TGCAGTGCTTCGGACAGCCATAATTCACCCCTCCACTTT.

Ten or more counts support this clonotype. The chain carries TRBV5-5 and TRBJ2-2; 14 bases map to TRBD2. The CDR3 contains 18 residues. V was pared by 2 bases and J by 5 bases, with 8 bases of the junction left unmatched. Germline V gene sequence: CDR1 SGHKS, CDR2 YYEKEE (reference sequence). The CDR3 here is CASSFLTSGRAGTGELFF. CDR3 DNA sequence: TGTGCCAGCAGCTTCCTGACTAGCGGGAGGGCCGGGACCGGGGAGCTGTTTTTT.